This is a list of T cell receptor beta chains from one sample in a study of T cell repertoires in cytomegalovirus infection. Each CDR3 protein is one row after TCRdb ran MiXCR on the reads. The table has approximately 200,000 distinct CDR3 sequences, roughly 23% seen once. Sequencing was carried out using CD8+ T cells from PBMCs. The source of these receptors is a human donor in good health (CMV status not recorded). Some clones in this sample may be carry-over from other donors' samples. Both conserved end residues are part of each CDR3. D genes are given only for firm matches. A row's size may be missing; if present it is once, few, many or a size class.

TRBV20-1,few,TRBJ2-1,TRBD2,TGCAGTGCTACCCTCTTACTAGCGGGGGGCATCTACAATGAGCAGTTCTTC,CSATLLLAGGIYNEQFF
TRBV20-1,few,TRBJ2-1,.,TGCAGTGCTTCAGGGGATGAGCAGTTCTTC,CSASGDEQFF
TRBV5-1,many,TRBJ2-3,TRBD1,TGCGCCAGCAGCTGGGGGACAGGGTACACAGATACGCAGTATTTT,CASSWGTGYTDTQYF
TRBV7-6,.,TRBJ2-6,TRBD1,TGTGCCAGCAGCAACCCGGGACAGGGGGCCTCTGGGGCCAACGTCCTGACTTTC,CASSNPGQGASGANVLTF
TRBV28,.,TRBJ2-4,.,TGTGCCAGCAGCCGGGACCTCGACATTCAGTACTTC,CASSRDLDIQYF
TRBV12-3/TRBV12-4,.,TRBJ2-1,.,TGTGCCAGCAGAGGGCCATCCGATGAGCAGTTCTTC,CASRGPSDEQFF
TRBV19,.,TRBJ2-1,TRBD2,TGTGCCAGTAGCCTGGGACTAATTAATGAGCAGTTCTTC,CASSLGLINEQFF
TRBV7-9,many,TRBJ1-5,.,TGTGCCAGCACTCTCGGGGGGAAAGGGCAGCCCCAGCATTTT,CASTLGGKGQPQHF
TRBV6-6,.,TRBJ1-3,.,TGTGCCAGCAGTCCTTCAGGGCCTGGAAACACCATATATTTT,CASSPSGPGNTIYF
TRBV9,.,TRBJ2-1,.,TGTGCCAGCAGCACCTCCGGGACGCAACAGTTCTTC,CASSTSGTQQFF
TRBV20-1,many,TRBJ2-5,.,TGCAGTGCTAGAGGGGAGCAGGATCAAGAGACCCAGTACTTC,CSARGEQDQETQYF
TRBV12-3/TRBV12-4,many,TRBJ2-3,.,TGTGCCAGCAGTTTTGCGGGGGCCACAGATACGCAGTATTTT,CASSFAGATDTQYF
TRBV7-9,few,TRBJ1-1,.,TGTGCCAGCAGCTTTACGGCGAATGAAGCTTTCTTT,CASSFTANEAFF
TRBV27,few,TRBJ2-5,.,TGTGCCAGCAGTTTATTTGGGGGCGTAGGCCAAGAGACCCAGTACTTC,CASSLFGGVGQETQYF
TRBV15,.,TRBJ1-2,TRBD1,TGTGCCACCAGCAGAGGCGGACAGGCCGACTATGGCTACACCTTC,CATSRGGQADYGYTF
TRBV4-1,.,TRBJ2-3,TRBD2,TGCGCCAGCAGCCCCGGGACTAGTGTTCCAGATACGCAGTATTTT,CASSPGTSVPDTQYF
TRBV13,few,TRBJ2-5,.,TGTGCCAGCTCTTTTACCAGGCGGGGCGAGGAGACCCAGTACTTC,CASSFTRRGEETQYF
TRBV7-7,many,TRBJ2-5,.,TGTGCCAGCAGCTCCGGACTTGAACAAGAGACCCAGTACTTC,CASSSGLEQETQYF
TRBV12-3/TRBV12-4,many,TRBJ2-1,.,TGTGCCAGCAGTTTTACAGGGCTTTCCTACAATGAGCAGTTCTTC,CASSFTGLSYNEQFF
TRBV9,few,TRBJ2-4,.,TGTGCCAGCAGCGTCCCTCTCCGGCGGGGCTTCGACAAAAACATTCAGTACTTC,CASSVPLRRGFDKNIQYF
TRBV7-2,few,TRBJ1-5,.,TGTGCCAGCACCCAAGGAGATCAGCCCCAGCATTTT,CASTQGDQPQHF
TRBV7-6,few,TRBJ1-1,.,TGTGCCAGCAGCTCACAAGCCACAGGGTCGAACACTGAAGCTTTCTTT,CASSSQATGSNTEAFF
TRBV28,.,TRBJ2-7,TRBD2,TGTGCCAGCACCGCGGGGGGCACCTACGAGCAGTACTTC,CASTAGGTYEQYF
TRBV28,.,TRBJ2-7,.,TGTGCCAGCAGTTTTCTACAGGGATCCTACGAGCAGTACTTC,CASSFLQGSYEQYF
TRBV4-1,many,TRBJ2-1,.,TGTGCCAGCAGCCAAGATAGGGCTACCGATGAGCAGTTCTTC,CASSQDRATDEQFF
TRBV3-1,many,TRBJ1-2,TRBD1,TGTGCCAGCAGCCCGAGAGGACAGGGATATGGCTACACCTTC,CASSPRGQGYGYTF
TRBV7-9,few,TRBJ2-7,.,TGTGCCAGCAGCCCAGGGGCGGCGGCTATCTCCTACGAGCAGTACTTC,CASSPGAAAISYEQYF
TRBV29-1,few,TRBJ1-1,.,TGCAGCGTCCAGACAGGAACCTCGAACACTGAAGCTTTCTTT,CSVQTGTSNTEAFF
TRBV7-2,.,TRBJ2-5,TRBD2,TGTGCCAGCAGTACAGGGGCGGGGGGGCAGGAGACCCAGTACTTC,CASSTGAGGQETQYF
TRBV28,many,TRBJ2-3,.,TGTGCCAGCAGCCCGGACATCCCAAGCACAGATACGCAGTATTTT,CASSPDIPSTDTQYF
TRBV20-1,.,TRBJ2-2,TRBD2,TGCAGTGCTAGAGATCCCGCTAGCGGGGGACGAAACACCGGGGAGCTGTTTTTT,CSARDPASGGRNTGELFF
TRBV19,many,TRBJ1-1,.,TGTGCCAGTAGTATAGGGGTATCTGGCACTGAAGCTTTCTTT,CASSIGVSGTEAFF
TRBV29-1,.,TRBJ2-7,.,TGCAGCGTGGCAGGGGACGGCCCCTACGAGCAGTACTTC,CSVAGDGPYEQYF
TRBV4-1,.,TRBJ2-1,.,TGCGCCAGCAGCAGCACGAACTCCTACAATGAGCAGTTCTTC,CASSSTNSYNEQFF
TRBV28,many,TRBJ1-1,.,TGTGCCAGCAGTTTAGACAGCACTGAAGCTTTCTTT,CASSLDSTEAFF
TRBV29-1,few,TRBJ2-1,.,TGCAGCGTTCGCCTCGGCGCCTACAATGAGCAGTTCTTC,CSVRLGAYNEQFF
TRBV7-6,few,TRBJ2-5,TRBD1,TGTGCCAGCAGCCAAATGGACAGGGGCTGGGGAGAGACCCAGTACTTC,CASSQMDRGWGETQYF
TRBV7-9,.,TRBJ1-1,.,TGTGCCAGCAGCCCTAGACAGGCGCTTTTGAACACTGAAGCTTTCTTT,CASSPRQALLNTEAFF
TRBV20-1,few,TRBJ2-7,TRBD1,TGCAGTGCTAGAGATGGGGGGACAGGGGACTACGAGCAGTACTTC,CSARDGGTGDYEQYF
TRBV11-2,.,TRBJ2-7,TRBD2,TGTGCCAGCAGCTTCCTTAGCGGGGGGCCCTCCTACGAGCAGTACTTC,CASSFLSGGPSYEQYF
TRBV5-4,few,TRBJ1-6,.,TGTGCCAGCAGCTTGGACGACGTTGACTATAATTCACCCCTCCACTTT,CASSLDDVDYNSPLHF
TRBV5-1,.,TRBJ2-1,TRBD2,TGCGCCAGCAGGCGGGGGATTAGCTCCTACAATGAGCAGTTCTTC,CASRRGISSYNEQFF
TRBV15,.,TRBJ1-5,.,TGTGCCACCAGCAGAGATCGGGATCAGCCCCAGCATTTT,CATSRDRDQPQHF
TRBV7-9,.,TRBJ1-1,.,TGTGCCAGCAGCTTGACCCGGGCAGGGCTGACCACTGAAGCTTTCTTT,CASSLTRAGLTTEAFF
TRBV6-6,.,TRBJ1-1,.,TGTGCCAGCAGTTACTCAATGGGGATTAACACTGAAGCTTTCTTT,CASSYSMGINTEAFF
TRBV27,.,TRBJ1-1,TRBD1,TGTGCCAGCAGTCTGGACAGGGCGCACACTGAAGCTTTCTTT,CASSLDRAHTEAFF
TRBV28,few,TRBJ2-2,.,TGTGCCAGCAGTCGGCAGGGTCCCGGGGAGCTGTTTTTT,CASSRQGPGELFF
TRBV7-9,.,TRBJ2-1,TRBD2,TGTGCCAGCAGCGGGTCGGAGCGGGGGGGCGAGAGTGAGCAGTTCTTC,CASSGSERGGESEQFF
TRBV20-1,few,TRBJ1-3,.,TGCAGTGCTAGAGCTGTTGGGGAAAACGGAAACACCATATATTTT,CSARAVGENGNTIYF
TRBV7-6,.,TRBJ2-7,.,TGTGCCAGCAGCCAGGAGGGGGGGGCCGCCTACGAGCAGTACTTC,CASSQEGGAAYEQYF
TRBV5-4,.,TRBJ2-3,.,TGTGCCAGCACCCTTAAAAACACAGATACGCAGTATTTT,CASTLKNTDTQYF
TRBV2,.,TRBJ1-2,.,TGTGCCACGTGGGACGGCTTCTATGGCTACACCTTC,CATWDGFYGYTF
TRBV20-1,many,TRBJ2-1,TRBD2,TGCAGTGCTAGCGGGGGGATTTACACTGAGCAGTTCTTC,CSASGGIYTEQFF
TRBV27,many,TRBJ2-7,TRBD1,TGTGCCAGCAGACCCCGGGACAGCTCCTACGAGCAGTACTTC,CASRPRDSSYEQYF
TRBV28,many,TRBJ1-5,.,TGTGCCAGCAGTTTATCCCCGGGGGTTAGCAATCAGCCCCAGCATTTT,CASSLSPGVSNQPQHF
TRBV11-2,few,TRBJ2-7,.,TGTGCCAGCAGCCTCGGACGGACATTCTACGAGCAGTACTTC,CASSLGRTFYEQYF